This T cell receptor (beta chain) was found in a study of blood T cell repertoires in COVID-19. In the study overall: The study drew acute and convalescent COVID-19 samples from the United States, Italy and Spain.

Looked up from germline, CDR1 is SGHRS and CDR2 is YFSETQ. Trimming at V came to 4 bases and at J to 6 bases, leaving 9 bases not matched to a gene. This CDR3 spans 14 amino acids. The table came from immunoSEQ multiplex PCR; TCRdb's copy has only in-frame clones and leaves some out. Found here are 25,000 to 35,000 clones, 91% of them singletons; the top ten hold over 8%. The clonotype originates from a human donor with active COVID-19. The donor label of this sample is uncertain. The chain has TRBV5-1 and TRBJ1-2, with TRBD1 identical over 7 bases. Sequencing used peripheral blood. The CDR3 reads CASSQDREQHGYTF. CDR3 nucleotides: TGCGCCAGCAGCCAAGACAGGGAACAGCATGGCTACACCTTC.